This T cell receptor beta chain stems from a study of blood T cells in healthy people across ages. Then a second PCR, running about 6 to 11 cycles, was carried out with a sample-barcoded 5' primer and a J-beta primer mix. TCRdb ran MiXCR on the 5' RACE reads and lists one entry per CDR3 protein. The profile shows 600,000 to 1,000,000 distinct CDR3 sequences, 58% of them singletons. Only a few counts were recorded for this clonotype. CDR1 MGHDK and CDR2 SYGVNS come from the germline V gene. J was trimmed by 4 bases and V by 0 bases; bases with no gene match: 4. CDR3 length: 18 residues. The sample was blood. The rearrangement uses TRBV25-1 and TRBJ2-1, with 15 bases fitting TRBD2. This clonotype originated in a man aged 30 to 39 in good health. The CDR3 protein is CASSEYGTSGGQYNEQFF. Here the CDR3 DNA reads TGTGCCAGCAGTGAATACGGGACTAGCGGGGGGCAATACAATGAGCAGTTCTTC.